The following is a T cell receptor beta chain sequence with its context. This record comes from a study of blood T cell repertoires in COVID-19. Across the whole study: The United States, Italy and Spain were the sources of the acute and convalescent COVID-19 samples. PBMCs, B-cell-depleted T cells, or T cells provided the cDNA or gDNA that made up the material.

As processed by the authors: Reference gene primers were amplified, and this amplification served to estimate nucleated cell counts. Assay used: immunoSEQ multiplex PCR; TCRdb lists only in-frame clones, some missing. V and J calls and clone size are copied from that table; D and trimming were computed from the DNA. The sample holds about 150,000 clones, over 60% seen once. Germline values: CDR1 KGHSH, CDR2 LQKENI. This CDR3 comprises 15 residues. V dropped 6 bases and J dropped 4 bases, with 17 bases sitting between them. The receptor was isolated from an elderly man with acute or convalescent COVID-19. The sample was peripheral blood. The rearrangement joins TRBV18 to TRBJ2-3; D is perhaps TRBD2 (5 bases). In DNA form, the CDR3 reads TGTGCCAGCTCTCCGAGGGATTCGCCCGCAGATACGCAGTATTTT. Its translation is CASSPRDSPADTQYF.